Below, 30 T cell receptor beta chains from the same sample are listed, as sequenced in a study of shared clonotypes between healthy human individuals (dated by TCRdb to about 2020). The library was prepared using the immunoSEQ multiplex PCR assay. In TCRdb, the immuneACCESS table is reduced to in-frame sequences with V and J assigned. These tables do not hold every clone; where another copy was compared, an unresolved V gene accounts for under half, and the others remain unexplained. The sample data list 450,000 to 500,000 clones, and 70% to 85% of these were observed just once. Clones ranked in the top ten supply around 13% of the sample. What was sequenced was PBMCs. Source of these receptors: a woman aged 40 to 50 in good health. Some clones in this sample may be carry-over from other donors' samples.

This sequence joins TRBV7-2 and TRBJ2-1, with 9 bases that match TRBD2. This CDR3 has 17 residues. The V and J ends lost 5 bases and 3 bases, in that order; junction bases with no gene match: 11. Germline V gene sequence: CDR1 SGHTA, CDR2 FQGNSA. CDR3 nucleotides: TGTGCCAGCAGCATACGCCCGGGACTAGCAAGCTACAATGAGCAGTTCTTC. It yields the protein CASSIRPGLASYNEQFF.

V gene TRBV28 combines with J gene TRBJ2-7; 7 positions agree with TRBD2. Germline assignment: CDR1 MDHEN and CDR2 SYDVKM. J lost 0 bases, V lost 6 bases, and 8 bases had no gene match. The CDR3 covers 15 residues. As DNA, the CDR3 is TGTGCCAGCAGCCCAATAGCGGGTAGCTCCTACGAGCAGTACTTC. Translated: CASSPIAGSSYEQYF.

This clone was observed many times. V usage is TRBV7-2 and J usage is TRBJ2-7; 9 bases fit TRBD1. This CDR3 has 14 residues. Losses at the gene ends were 5 bases for V and 3 bases for J; bases not matched to a gene: 5. From germline, CDR1 is SGHTA and CDR2 FQGNSA. In DNA, the CDR3 is TGTGCCAGCAGCATTCTGACAGGGGGCTACGAGCAGTACTTC. Its translation: CASSILTGGYEQYF.

The V call is TRBV10-3, the J call TRBJ2-1; 7 positions match TRBD2. CDR3 length equals 16 residues. Per germline, CDR1 ENHRY and CDR2 SYGVKD. V lost 3 bases to trimming and J lost 2 bases; unmatched junction nucleotides: 7. CDR3 sequence: CAISELAGDAYNEQFF. CDR3 sequence (DNA): TGTGCCATCAGTGAATTGGCGGGAGATGCCTACAATGAGCAGTTCTTC.

The V and J genes are TRBV9 and TRBJ2-1; 7 bases map to TRBD1. The CDR3 extends over 15 amino acids. Germline loops: CDR1 SGDLS, CDR2 YYNGEE. The trim removed 3 bases at V and 2 bases at J, leaving 5 bases unmatched. This chain's CDR3 is CASSGRDRTYNEQFF. The CDR3 DNA is TGTGCCAGCAGCGGCCGGGACAGAACCTACAATGAGCAGTTCTTC.

The CDR3 sequence is CASSRQGGEAGELFF. CDR3 DNA sequence: TGTGCCAGCAGTAGACAGGGCGGGGAAGCCGGGGAGCTGTTTTTT. The genes are TRBV2 and TRBJ2-2, with D tentatively TRBD1 (7 bases). The germline V and J ends were trimmed by 5 bases and 6 bases, with 16 bases remaining between them. The V gene's germline CDR1 is SNHLY and CDR2 FYNNEI. CDR3 length: 15 residues.

This clone showed up many times. The chain has TRBV30 and TRBJ1-2, with D possibly TRBD1 on 5 matching bases. The CDR3 spans 16 residues. Germline values: CDR1 GTSNPN, CDR2 SVGIG (reference sequence). The ends were cut back, 5 bases at V and 2 bases at J, with 21 bases in the middle. CDR3 sequence reads: CAWRRDRTYVNYGYTF. The CDR3 nucleotides are TGTGCCTGGCGGAGGGACCGCACCTATGTAAACTATGGCTACACCTTC. Variable domain in full (rest from reference TRBV30 and TRBJ1-2): SQTIHQWPATLVQPVGSPLSLECTVEGTSNPNLYWYRQAAGRGLQLLFYSVGIGQISSEVPQNLSASRPQDRQFILSSKKLLLSDSGFYLCAWRRDRTYVNYGYTFGSGTRLTVV.

The chain is built from TRBV9 and TRBJ2-5; tentative D call: TRBD2 (5 bases). Germline CDR1 SGDLS, CDR2 YYNGEE. The V end lost 0 bases, the J end lost 2 bases, and 11 bases lay between the germline ends. The CDR3 runs 15 residues. In DNA, the CDR3 is TGTGCCAGCAGCGTAGTTGAGGGCTATCAAGAGACCCAGTACTTC. Translating it yields CASSVVEGYQETQYF. Looking up the rest from reference TRBV9 and TRBJ2-5 gives the full variable domain: DSGVTQTPKHLITATGQRVTLRCSPRSGDLSVYWYQQSLDQGLQFLIQYYNGEERAKGNILERFSAQQFPDLHSELNLSSLELGDSALYFCASSVVEGYQETQYFGPGTRLLVL.

In this sample, this clone turned up once. CDR3 DNA: TGTGCCTGGAGCTTCGGCCCCACCGGGGAGCTGTTTTTT. Amino acid sequence: CAWSFGPTGELFF. V is TRBV30 and J is TRBJ2-2; D remains ambiguous. Germline V CDR1 and CDR2: GTSNPN, SVGIG (reference sequence). CDR3 size: 13 residues. V was shortened by 3 bases and J by 4 bases, with 9 bases between the two germline ends.

This clone was seen only a few times. The genes are TRBV5-1 and TRBJ2-5; no firm D call. There are 15 residues in the CDR3. CDR1 and CDR2 from the germline V gene are SGHRS and YFSETQ. Trimming left V 0 bases short and J 1 base short, with 10 bases between. The CDR3 region has the DNA TGCGCCAGCAGCTTGGGGCGGATGCTCCAAGAGACCCAGTACTTC. Translation: CASSLGRMLQETQYF.

V gene TRBV7-2 combines with J gene TRBJ2-1; 10 nucleotides align to TRBD2. The CDR3 consists of 15 residues. Germline V gives CDR1 SGHTA, CDR2 FQGNSA. The J segment lost 6 bases and the V segment lost 5 bases, leaving 7 bases of the junction unmatched. The CDR3 nucleotides are TGTGCCAGCAGCCTAAGCGGGGGGGTGGGCAATGAGCAGTTCTTC. It is translated as CASSLSGGVGNEQFF.

This clone was counted many times. The chain is built from TRBV4-2 and TRBJ2-5, with 7 bases identical to TRBD1. Germline CDR1 is LGHNA and CDR2 is YNFKEQ. The J segment lost 5 bases and the V segment lost 2 bases, leaving 8 bases of the junction unmatched. This CDR3 is 15 amino acids long. This CDR3 reads CASSQSRQGGETQYF. The CDR3, as DNA: TGTGCCAGCAGCCAATCCCGACAGGGTGGGGAGACCCAGTACTTC.

The chain recombines TRBV9 with TRBJ2-1; 9 nucleotides match TRBD1. This CDR3 comprises 16 residues. From germline, CDR1 is SGDLS and CDR2 YYNGEE. Trimming at V came to 4 bases and at J to 6 bases, leaving 11 bases not matched to a gene. The CDR3 here is CASSTSGTGSGNEQFF. The CDR3 nucleotides are TGTGCCAGCAGCACCTCCGGGACAGGGTCTGGCAATGAGCAGTTCTTC.

The chain combines TRBV11-2 with TRBJ2-1, with D perhaps matching TRBD1 or TRBD2 (6 bases each). Germline assignment: CDR1 SGHAT and CDR2 FQNNGV. V shed 1 base and J shed 10 bases, with 11 bases lying between them. The CDR3 loop spans 13 amino acids. CDR3 residues: CASSLGRDTEQFF. The CDR3 DNA reads as TGTGCCAGCAGCTTAGGGCGGGACACCGAGCAGTTCTTC.

The rearrangement uses TRBV29-1 and TRBJ2-1; D unresolved. Germline V CDR1 and CDR2: SQVTM, ANQGSEA. The CDR3 sequence is 10 residues long. V lost 7 bases and J lost 5, with 6 bases in between. This CDR3 is CSGAHNEQFF. CDR3 bases: TGCAGCGGAGCCCACAATGAGCAGTTCTTC.

The chain employs TRBV19 and TRBJ1-1; weak D call: TRBD1 (6 bases). CDR1 LNHDA and CDR2 SQIVND come from the germline V gene (reference sequence). The CDR3 runs to 14 residues. V dropped 3 bases and J dropped 1 base, with 9 bases sitting between them. This CDR3 reads CASSMSGENTEAFF. CDR3 bases: TGTGCCAGTAGTATGTCAGGGGAGAACACTGAAGCTTTCTTT.

V usage is TRBV7-2 and J usage is TRBJ2-3; 9 bases fit TRBD2. CDR3 length: 17 residues. V lost 5 bases and J lost 3; bases outside the gene matches: 12. From germline, CDR1 is SGHTA and CDR2 FQGNSA. The CDR3 region is CASSPRAAGGGTDTQYF. The CDR3 DNA reads as TGTGCCAGCAGCCCCCGAGCCGCGGGAGGGGGAACAGATACGCAGTATTTT.

As regards this clone: The same CDR3 also results from other DNA sequences found in this sample. V gene TRBV5-1 combines with J gene TRBJ1-1; D might be TRBD1 (5 bases). Germline V gives CDR1 SGHRS, CDR2 YFSETQ. This CDR3 comprises 13 residues. The V end was cut by 0 bases, the J end by 5 bases, with 8 bases between. In nucleotides, the CDR3 is TGCGCCAGCAGCTTGGACTCAGGGACTGAAGCTTTCTTT. Translation: CASSLDSGTEAFF.

V and J are TRBV7-2 and TRBJ2-1; the match to TRBD2 covers 8 bases. Trimming at V came to 5 bases and at J to 4 bases, leaving 13 bases not matched to a gene. Germline-derived CDR1 and CDR2 are SGHTA and FQGNSA. This CDR3 has 17 residues. CDR3: CASSAPRGGARYNEQFF. For the CDR3, the DNA is TGTGCCAGCAGCGCCCCACGGGGGGGGGCGCGGTACAATGAGCAGTTCTTC.

CDR3: CASSDWQGAVTGNTIYF. The CDR3 DNA is TGCGCCAGCAGCGACTGGCAGGGGGCTGTCACTGGAAACACCATATATTTT. This rearrangement joins TRBV10-2 to TRBJ1-3; 8 bases align to TRBD1. Germline values: CDR1 WSHSY, CDR2 SAAADI. The CDR3 is 17 amino acids. The J segment lost 2 bases and the V segment lost 6 bases, leaving 12 bases of the junction unmatched.

Remarks on this clone: The same CDR3 is also encoded by other DNA sequences in this sample. J is TRBJ2-1 and V is TRBV28; D is unclear. With 4 bases removed from V and 7 bases from J, the gap between germline ends came to 5 bases. The V gene's germline CDR1 is MDHEN and CDR2 SYDVKM. The CDR3 totals 11 residues. The CDR3 spells CASSSGNEQFF. CDR3 nucleotide sequence: TGTGCCAGCAGTTCTGGGAATGAGCAGTTCTTC.

In its sample, this clone was seen once. V gene TRBV9 combines with J gene TRBJ2-1; 7 bases agree with TRBD2. V lost 6 bases and J lost 7; bases outside the gene matches: 22. The CDR3 is made up of 18 amino acids. Germline V CDR1 and CDR2: SGDLS, YYNGEE. The CDR3 nucleotides read TGTGCCAGCACGGGGTTGGGCGGGGAGTGGAGAGCGGGAAATGAGCAGTTCTTC. Amino acids: CASTGLGGEWRAGNEQFF. The full variable domain, with the rest looked up from reference TRBV9 and TRBJ2-1, is DSGVTQTPKHLITATGQRVTLRCSPRSGDLSVYWYQQSLDQGLQFLIQYYNGEERAKGNILERFSAQQFPDLHSELNLSSLELGDSALYFCASTGLGGEWRAGNEQFFGPGTRLTVL.

V is TRBV6-5 and J is TRBJ2-5, with TRBD2 matching over 11 bases. CDR3 length equals 14 residues. The V gene's germline CDR1 is MNHEY and CDR2 SVGAGI. The V segment lost 6 bases and the J segment 5 bases; nucleotides outside the gene matches: 5. CDR3 nucleotide sequence: TGTGCCAGCAGCCTAGCGGGAGGTGGGGAGACCCAGTACTTC. Amino acids: CASSLAGGGETQYF.

DNA of the CDR3: TGTGCCAGCGGGGGACTAGCCGGACGGACCGGGGAGCTGTTTTTT. This gives the protein CASGGLAGRTGELFF. The chain carries TRBV2 and TRBJ2-2; TRBD2 matches 9 bases. J gave up 5 bases and V 8 bases, and 9 bases lay outside the gene matches. The CDR3 contains 15 residues. CDR1 and CDR2 from the germline V gene are SNHLY and FYNNEI. The variable domain in full, completed from reference TRBV2 and TRBJ2-2, reads EPEVTQTPSHQVTQMGQEVILRCVPISNHLYFYWYRQILGQKVEFLVSFYNNEISEKSEIFDDQFSVERPDGSNFTLKIRSTKLEDSAMYFCASGGLAGRTGELFFGEGSRLTVL.

The chain employs TRBV11-3 and TRBJ2-5, with 7 bases aligning to TRBD2. The CDR3 length is 14 residues. Germline CDR1 reads SGHNT; CDR2 reads YENEEA. The J segment lost 4 bases and the V segment lost 5 bases, leaving 7 bases of the junction unmatched. CDR3 bases: TGTGCCAGCAGCCGGAATATAGCGGGAGAGACCCAGTACTTC. Its translation: CASSRNIAGETQYF. Full variable domain (outside the CDR3, taken from reference TRBV11-3 and TRBJ2-5): EAGVVQSPRYKIIEKKQPVAFWCNPISGHNTLYWYLQNLGQGPELLIRYENEEAVDDSQLPKDRFSAERLKGVDSTLKIQPAELGDSAVYLCASSRNIAGETQYFGPGTRLLVL.

The CDR3 protein is CASSGPGQGWHEQFF. CDR3 DNA: TGTGCCAGTAGTGGGCCGGGACAGGGATGGCATGAGCAGTTCTTC. This sequence joins TRBV19 and TRBJ2-1; the match to TRBD1 covers 9 bases. Germline V gene data show CDR1 as LNHDA and CDR2 as SQIVND (reference sequence). The J segment lost 8 bases and the V segment lost 5 bases, leaving 10 bases of the junction unmatched. The CDR3 contains 15 residues.

V and J are TRBV6-4 and TRBJ1-1; D not resolved. The CDR3 sequence is 14 residues long. Germline values: CDR1 MRHNA, CDR2 SNTAGT. Trimming removed 7 bases at V and 1 base at J, with 13 bases between. CDR3 coding DNA: TGTGCCAGCAAAATCGACGGCCAGAACACTGAAGCTTTCTTT. It translates to CASKIDGQNTEAFF.

The V call is TRBV4-1, the J call TRBJ2-2; D possibly corresponds to TRBD1 (6 bases). The V and J ends lost 4 bases and 0 bases respectively, with 12 bases between them. The germline V gene has CDR1 MGHRA and CDR2 YSYEKL. CDR3 size: 16 residues. CDR3 DNA sequence: TGCGCCAGCAGCCTTAATACAGGGTCGAACACCGGGGAGCTGTTTTTT. It specifies CASSLNTGSNTGELFF.

The J gene is TRBJ2-2, the V gene TRBV10-3; D unclear. The germline CDR1 and CDR2 sequences are ENHRY and SYGVKD. V gave up 4 bases and J gave up 4 bases, with 13 bases separating them. The CDR3 consists of 15 residues. For the CDR3, the DNA is TGTGCCATCAGTGCGAATGGGTTGGGCACCGGGGAGCTGTTTTTT. It is translated as CAISANGLGTGELFF.

There are a few counts of this clone. V is TRBV5-1 and J is TRBJ1-2; 12 bases agree with TRBD1. This CDR3 comprises 15 residues. Looked up from germline, CDR1 is SGHRS and CDR2 is YFSETQ. V dropped 4 bases and J dropped 5; count of bases not matched to a gene: 6. In nucleotides, the CDR3 is TGCGCCAGCAGCACCGGGACAGGGGGCTCTTATGGCTACACCTTC. As protein: CASSTGTGGSYGYTF. Full variable domain (remainder filled in from reference TRBV5-1 and TRBJ1-2): KAGVTQTPRYLIKTRGQQVTLSCSPISGHRSVSWYQQTPGQGLQFLFEYFSETQRNKGNFPGRFSGRQFSNSRSEMNVSTLELGDSALYLCASSTGTGGSYGYTFGSGTRLTVV.